This T cell receptor beta chain was obtained from a study of shared clonotypes between healthy human individuals. The CDR3 covers 16 residues. Germline V gene data show CDR1 as SGHRS and CDR2 as YFSETQ. Trimming shortened V by 4 bases and J by 2 bases, and 17 bases separated the two germline ends. The table came from immunoSEQ multiplex PCR; TCRdb's copy has only in-frame clones and leaves some out. The sample lists millions of clones, roughly 94% occurring once. Sequenced input: naive CD4+ T cells sorted from blood. Documented subset: CD45RA+ positively selected. The receptor's source is a man aged 18 to 29 in good health. This chain connects TRBV5-1 to TRBJ2-3; D unclear. The CDR3 DNA reads as TGCGCCAGCAGCGGAAGCTCCCTCGTTCTCACAGATACGCAGTATTTT. Translating it yields CASSGSSLVLTDTQYF.